This T cell receptor beta chain was retrieved from a study of T cells after yellow fever vaccination. Study summary: In the case of low-cell-number fractions, SMART-Seq v4 Ultra Low Input was used for preparation. General observations from the study: Only a small proportion of the clonotypes turned up in both the CD4 and the CD8 compartments, likely arising from convergent recombination. Researchers cautioned that FACS-sorted repertoires could harbor abundant clonotypes contaminating from the bulk population. Most clones from primary vaccination resurfaced after the booster (around 95% CD4, approximately 88% CD8).

This clonotype was picked up a small number of times. The antigen is not known. Trimming left V 3 bases short and J 6 bases short, with 14 bases between. CDR1 PRHDT and CDR2 FYEKMQ come from the germline V gene (reference sequence). CDR3 length equals 14 residues. TCRdb fed the 5' RACE reads into MiXCR, producing one record per CDR3 protein. This table holds some 320,000 distinct CDR3 sequences, roughly 3.9% found once. The sequencing used PBMCs, collected 5 days after the yellow fever booster vaccination. The chain uses TRBV13 and TRBJ1-1, with a tentative D call TRBD1 (6 bases). This clonotype was sampled from a man aged 18 to 29 who received the YFV17D yellow fever vaccine. CDR3 amino acids: CASSFGQILPEAFF. DNA of the CDR3: TGTGCCAGCAGCTTTGGACAGATACTACCTGAAGCTTTCTTT.